This T cell receptor (beta chain) originates from a study of identical twins. TCRdb analysed the 5' RACE reads with MiXCR anew, one entry per CDR3 protein. The sample records fewer than 550,000 distinct CDR3 sequences, around 15% being singletons. Germline-derived CDR1 and CDR2 are SEHNR and FQNEAQ (reference sequence). The CDR3 spans 13 residues. Trimming cost V 1 base and J 13 bases, with 11 bases left between them. These same records also appear under a second study, on yellow fever vaccine responses in identical twins.

Sequencing was carried out using CD4+ T cells sorted from blood. This clonotype was obtained from a woman between 18 and 30 years old in good health. The V gene is TRBV7-9, the J gene TRBJ1-6; D is perhaps TRBD1 (6 bases). CDR3 DNA: TGTGCCAGCAGCTTAGGGGACACTGATCCCCTCCACTTT. Encoded protein: CASSLGDTDPLHF.